The source of this T cell receptor (beta chain) is a study of spatial heterogeneity in lung cancer. Study-level background: Samples came from roughly 72 TRACERx patients with untreated early-stage lung cancer. Study-wide points: Follow-up blood showed ubiquitous expanded tumor TCRs less than blood at resection did.

Germline CDR1 KGHSH, CDR2 LQKENI. The CDR3 runs to 13 residues. Time point noted: blood at routine non-recurrence follow-up after resection. Whole RNA, isolated from tumor, nontumor lung or frozen PBMC, was sequenced without prior sorting. Every individual TCR cDNA molecule carried its own unique molecular identifier, which allowed correction of PCR and sequencing errors. From the 5' RACE reads, TCRdb called clonotypes with MiXCR, one entry per CDR3 protein. The sample records roughly 120,000 distinct CDR3 sequences, 10% to 14% being singletons. This clonotype was counted ten times or more. Its antigen is as yet unknown. Relative to the germline gene, one junction end is altered; a read error may explain this.

The sequences come from PBMCs, collected at follow-up. The TCR originated in a female donor with early-stage non-small cell lung cancer. The chain employs TRBV18 and TRBJ1-4; D is uncertain. The CDR3, as DNA: TGTGCCAGCTCAGCCGGATCTAACGAAAAACTGTTTTTT. Protein product: CASSAGSNEKLFF.